Following are 23 T cell receptor beta chains from one sample sequenced in a study of beta chain features in type 1 diabetes. Expressed TCRB transcripts were sequenced after all isolated RNA was converted to cDNA. TCRdb keeps only in-frame clones here, not all; method: immunoSEQ multiplex PCR. The top ten clones hold 0.44% of a sample with over 300,000 clones, 6.5% to 10% of them seen once. The source material was central memory CD4+ T cells from blood. The receptors originated from a woman aged 18-29 years in good health.

This clone was seen a few times. DNA for the CDR3: TGTGCCAGCAGTTTCGCCTCCCTTAGCGAGCAGTACTTC. Its translation is CASSFASLSEQYF. This sequence joins TRBV28 and TRBJ2-7, with D hard to call. This CDR3 is 13 amino acids long. V lost 3 bases and J 6 bases, leaving 12 bases between the germline ends. The germline CDR1 and CDR2 sequences are MDHEN and SYDVKM.

The rearrangement links TRBV7-2 to TRBJ2-2; the D is unclear. Germline loops: CDR1 SGHTA, CDR2 FQGNSA. V gave up 5 bases and J gave up 4 bases, with 8 bases separating them. This CDR3 comprises 13 residues. The CDR3 sequence: CASSQYPTGELFF. The CDR3 DNA reads TGTGCCAGCAGCCAATACCCCACCGGGGAGCTGTTTTTT.

This clone occurred once. This rearrangement joins TRBV5-1 to TRBJ2-7; the D gene is possibly TRBD2 (6 bases). V lost 0 bases and J 2 bases, leaving 18 bases between the germline ends. The CDR3 is 17 amino acids. The germline CDR1 and CDR2 sequences are SGHRS and YFSETQ. DNA for the CDR3: TGCGCCAGCAGCTTGGTATCGCTCCGGGACTTCCCCTACGAGCAGTACTTC. This encodes CASSLVSLRDFPYEQYF.

This clone has more than one count but fewer than ten. This chain links TRBV10-3 with TRBJ2-7; 8 nucleotides match TRBD1. The germline gives CDR1 ENHRY, CDR2 SYGVKD. V was pared by 0 bases and J by 3 bases, with 1 base of the junction left unmatched. The CDR3 contains 14 residues. CDR3: CAISESGTGYEQYF. CDR3 DNA sequence: TGTGCCATCAGTGAGTCGGGGACAGGCTACGAGCAGTACTTC.

With regard to this clone: Additional DNA sequences in this sample encode the identical CDR3. The V call is TRBV18, the J call TRBJ2-5; tentatively, D is TRBD1 (5 bases). The V and J ends lost 2 bases and 5 bases respectively, with 15 bases between them. The germline V gene encodes CDR1 KGHSH and CDR2 LQKENI. The CDR3 covers 15 residues. Written as DNA, the CDR3 is TGTGCCAGCTCACCAGGGCAGGGCGGATGGGAGACCCAGTACTTC. Its protein product is CASSPGQGGWETQYF.

This clone was counted a few times. The gene calls are TRBV5-1 and TRBJ2-6; D is undetermined. CDR3 length equals 16 residues. Trimming shortened V by 1 base and J by 4 bases, and 12 bases separated the two germline ends. Germline CDR1 and CDR2: SGHRS and YFSETQ. The CDR3 region has the DNA TGCGCCAGCAGCTTGAATCCGGGCTTCGGGGCCAACGTCCTGACTTTC. It yields the protein CASSLNPGFGANVLTF. Full variable domain (outside the CDR3, taken from reference TRBV5-1 and TRBJ2-6): KAGVTQTPRYLIKTRGQQVTLSCSPISGHRSVSWYQQTPGQGLQFLFEYFSETQRNKGNFPGRFSGRQFSNSRSEMNVSTLELGDSALYLCASSLNPGFGANVLTFGAGSRLTVL.

This clone has just a few counts. V usage is TRBV10-3 and J usage is TRBJ2-7, with D maybe TRBD1 (6 bases). Germline CDR1 ENHRY, CDR2 SYGVKD. V was shortened by 6 bases and J by 4 bases, with 13 bases between the two germline ends. The CDR3 is 13 amino acids. CDR3 DNA: TGTGCCATCAGGACAGGAGAGGAGTACGAGCAGTACTTC. It encodes CAIRTGEEYEQYF.

This clone was counted only a few times. The sample contains more than one DNA sequence encoding this CDR3. The rearrangement uses TRBV7-2 and TRBJ2-5; 7 nucleotides align to TRBD2. CDR3 size: 14 residues. J gave up 5 bases and V 8 bases, and 11 bases lay outside the gene matches. The germline gives CDR1 SGHTA, CDR2 FQGNSA. The CDR3 sequence is CASGRGGSGETQYF. CDR3 coding DNA: TGTGCCAGCGGGCGAGGCGGGAGTGGGGAGACCCAGTACTTC.

The rearrangement links TRBV28 to TRBJ1-5; D possibly corresponds to TRBD1 (5 bases). In germline, CDR1 is MDHEN, CDR2 SYDVKM. Trimming pared 4 bases from V and 7 bases from J, leaving 14 bases between. The CDR3 loop spans 14 amino acids. For the CDR3, the DNA is TGTGCCAGCAGTTCCGATGGACAAAGGCAGCCCCAGCATTTT. Translation: CASSSDGQRQPQHF.

This clone was observed at least ten times. The rearrangement uses TRBV28 and TRBJ2-7, with a weak D call TRBD1 (5 bases). CDR3 length equals 15 residues. V was clipped by 2 bases and J by 5 bases, with 16 bases between them. Germline values: CDR1 MDHEN, CDR2 SYDVKM. CDR3 sequence reads: CASSLSFRASNEQYF. CDR3 in DNA: TGTGCCAGCAGTTTAAGTTTCAGGGCTAGTAACGAGCAGTACTTC. Combining the CDR3 with reference TRBV28 and TRBJ2-7 gives the whole variable domain DVKVTQSSRYLVKRTGEKVFLECVQDMDHENMFWYRQDPGLGLRLIYFSYDVKMKEKGDIPEGYSVSREKKERFSLILESASTNQTSMYLCASSLSFRASNEQYFGPGTRLTVT.

The chain couples TRBV7-2 to TRBJ2-3, with D maybe TRBD1 (6 bases). The V gene's germline CDR1 is SGHTA and CDR2 FQGNSA. V dropped 3 bases and J dropped 3 bases, with 13 bases sitting between them. CDR3 length: 15 amino acids. The CDR3 nucleotides read TGTGCCAGCAGCTTCACAGGGTGGGGTACAGATACGCAGTATTTT. Its translation is CASSFTGWGTDTQYF.

The CDR3 DNA reads as TGTGCCAGCAGAATCGGGACAGACCAAGAGACCCAGTACTTC. Translation gives CASRIGTDQETQYF. The chain employs TRBV2 and TRBJ2-5; 7 nucleotides line up with TRBD1. The CDR3 totals 14 residues. V was clipped by 6 bases and J by 0 bases; unmatched bases: 4. Germline V gene sequence: CDR1 SNHLY, CDR2 FYNNEI.

There are a few counts of this clone. V is TRBV28 and J is TRBJ2-2; 7 bases agree with TRBD1. The V gene end was trimmed by 4 bases and the J gene end by 7 bases; junction bases not matched to a gene: 3. This CDR3 spans 13 amino acids. Germline V gives CDR1 MDHEN, CDR2 SYDVKM. CDR3 sequence reads: CASSSSGGGELFF. Here the CDR3 DNA reads TGTGCCAGCAGTTCCTCAGGGGGCGGGGAGCTGTTTTTT.

This clone was seen a few times. The chain joins TRBV6-5 to TRBJ2-7; the D call may be TRBD1 or TRBD2 (5 bases each). Germline V gene sequence: CDR1 MNHEY, CDR2 SVGAGI. V lost 7 bases and J 2 bases, leaving 12 bases between the germline ends. The CDR3 sequence is 13 residues long. CDR3 in DNA: TGTGCCAGCATTGGGACCGGTCCCTACGAGCAGTACTTC. Its translation: CASIGTGPYEQYF.

The rearrangement links TRBV5-1 to TRBJ2-1; 7 nucleotides match TRBD2. The CDR3 totals 15 residues. CDR1 and CDR2 (germline): SGHRS, YFSETQ. Trimming at V came to 0 bases and at J to 5 bases, leaving 5 bases not matched to a gene. In DNA form, the CDR3 reads TGCGCCAGCAGCTTGGCCATTGGGGGGGACAATGAGCAGTTCTTC. Amino acid sequence: CASSLAIGGDNEQFF. Variable domain in full (rest from reference TRBV5-1 and TRBJ2-1): KAGVTQTPRYLIKTRGQQVTLSCSPISGHRSVSWYQQTPGQGLQFLFEYFSETQRNKGNFPGRFSGRQFSNSRSEMNVSTLELGDSALYLCASSLAIGGDNEQFFGPGTRLTVL.

This clone was counted only a few times. The chain combines TRBV19 with TRBJ2-5; 10 bases align to TRBD2. The end of the DNA aligns better with TRBJ2-7, so the J call may be wrong. CDR1 LNHDA and CDR2 SQIVND come from the germline V gene (reference sequence). The CDR3 contains 14 residues. This CDR3 is CASKATSGIYEQYF. CDR3 sequence (DNA): TGTGCCAGTAAGGCAACTAGCGGGATCTACGAGCAGTACTTC.

This clone was counted only a few times. J is TRBJ2-7 and V is TRBV28; D ambiguous. The V gene lost 5 bases and the J gene lost 4 bases, with 12 bases spanning the gap. The V gene's germline CDR1 is MDHEN and CDR2 SYDVKM. CDR3 length: 13 residues. The CDR3 nucleotides read TGTGCCAGCAGTAAACGGATCCCATACGAGCAGTACTTC. This sequence encodes CASSKRIPYEQYF.

The gene calls are TRBV4-3 and TRBJ2-3, with TRBD1 matching 9 bases. The CDR3 runs 14 residues. Losses at the gene ends were 3 bases for V and 4 bases for J; bases not matched to a gene: 2. Germline V gene data show CDR1 as LGHNA and CDR2 as YSLEER. CDR3 region: CASSQGQGPDTQYF. For the CDR3, the DNA is TGCGCCAGCAGCCAGGGACAGGGTCCAGATACGCAGTATTTT.

This clone was seen a handful of times. The genes are TRBV7-6 and TRBJ2-1, with D unresolved. The germline V gene has CDR1 SGHVS and CDR2 FNYEAQ. Trimming pared 1 base from V and 8 bases from J, leaving 6 bases between. The CDR3 loop spans 12 amino acids. CDR3 nucleotide sequence: TGTGCCAGCAGCTTAGTGAACTATGAGCAGTTCTTC. It translates to CASSLVNYEQFF.

About this clone itself: A far more abundant clone sits one base away, making this likely a read error. The V and J genes are TRBV5-4 and TRBJ2-3; D uncertain. Trimming cost V 2 bases and J 2 bases, with 3 bases left between them. The length of the CDR3 is 12 residues. Looked up from germline, CDR1 is SGHNT and CDR2 is YYREEE (reference sequence). CDR3 in amino acids: CASSLHTDTQYF. The CDR3 DNA reads as TGTGCCAGCAGCTTACACACAGATACGCAGTATTTT.

Only a few counts were recorded for this clone. The V call is TRBV6-6, the J call TRBJ2-7, with TRBD1 as a possible D gene (6 bases). V shed 6 bases and J shed 0 bases, with 15 bases lying between them. Germline assignment: CDR1 MNHNY and CDR2 SVGAGI (reference sequence). CDR3 size: 15 residues. CDR3 loop: CASRNGQSSSYEQYF. CDR3 bases: TGTGCCAGCAGAAACGGACAGTCAAGCTCCTACGAGCAGTACTTC.

On this clone itself: In the same sample, other DNA sequences code for this CDR3. This sequence joins TRBV9 and TRBJ2-1; D ambiguous. V lost 4 bases and J lost 4, with 9 bases in between. Germline V lookup: CDR1 SGDLS, CDR2 YYNGEE. The CDR3 is 13 residues long. The chain's CDR3 is CASSRGSYNEQFF. Here the CDR3 DNA reads TGTGCCAGCAGCCGTGGCAGTTACAATGAGCAGTTCTTC.

V gene TRBV29-1 combines with J gene TRBJ2-5, with 7 bases that match TRBD1. The CDR3 is 13 residues long. The J segment lost 7 bases and the V segment lost 3 bases, leaving 8 bases of the junction unmatched. The germline gives CDR1 SQVTM, CDR2 ANQGSEA. The CDR3 DNA is TGCAGCGTTGAGGGTGACAGGGTTTCGACCCAGTACTTC. Translating it yields CSVEGDRVSTQYF.